Shown below are 17 T cell receptor beta chains from a single sample sequenced in a study of blood T cell repertoires in COVID-19. Libraries were prepared by immunoSEQ multiplex PCR; TCRdb keeps only in-frame clonotypes and omits some of them. The sample comprises roughly 140,000 clones, under 85% of which are singletons, and about 4% rests with the top ten. The sequencing input was peripheral blood. Receptor source: a woman at least 80 years old with acute or convalescent COVID-19.

V usage is TRBV18 and J usage is TRBJ1-1; D gene uncertain. The CDR3 sequence is 14 residues long. V lost 4 bases, J lost 6 bases, and 15 bases lay in between. CDR1 and CDR2 (germline): KGHSH, LQKENI. The CDR3 is CASSREEGYSEAFF. The CDR3 DNA is TGTGCCAGCTCACGCGAGGAGGGATACTCTGAAGCTTTCTTT.

The J gene is TRBJ2-1, the V gene TRBV7-2, with D tentatively TRBD1 (6 bases). From germline, CDR1 is SGHTA and CDR2 FQGNSA. Trimming stripped 6 bases from V and 1 base from J, with 19 bases between. The CDR3 covers 17 residues. CDR3 protein: CASRWSGTPSSYNEQFF. The CDR3 nucleotides are TGTGCCAGCAGGTGGTCCGGGACACCCTCTTCCTACAATGAGCAGTTCTTC.

This chain connects TRBV6-5 to TRBJ1-2; weak D call: TRBD1 (6 bases). CDR3 size: 16 residues. Germline V lookup: CDR1 MNHEY, CDR2 SVGAGI. Trimming stripped 0 bases from V and 6 bases from J, with 17 bases between. The CDR3 DNA is TGTGCCAGCAGTTACTCGACGAGGGACAAGCTAAATGGCTACACCTTC. Translation: CASSYSTRDKLNGYTF.

V and J are TRBV19 and TRBJ1-4, with D possibly being TRBD1 (5 bases). The CDR3 length is 15 residues. CDR1 is LNHDA, CDR2 SQIVND, per germline (reference sequence). V lost 4 bases and J 3 bases, leaving 12 bases between the germline ends. The CDR3 region is CASSTDGGANEKLFF. The CDR3 region has the DNA TGTGCCAGTAGTACCGACGGGGGAGCTAATGAAAAACTGTTTTTT.

J is TRBJ1-2 and V is TRBV10-3; D is perhaps TRBD1 (6 bases). CDR3 length: 17 amino acids. Germline assignment: CDR1 ENHRY and CDR2 SYGVKD. Trimming shortened V by 3 bases and J by 0 bases, and 17 bases separated the two germline ends. CDR3 region: CAISDGKGGGANYGYTF. CDR3 DNA sequence: TGTGCCATCAGTGACGGGAAGGGAGGGGGAGCTAACTATGGCTACACCTTC.

The chain combines TRBV7-9 with TRBJ2-7; 9 nucleotides agree with TRBD1. In germline, CDR1 is SEHNR, CDR2 FQNEAQ (reference sequence). The CDR3 contains 12 residues. Written as DNA, the CDR3 is TGTGCCAGCAGCTTACCCGGGACAGGGAAAATGGTC. Protein sequence: CASSLPGTGKMV.

This chain joins TRBV6-2 or TRBV6-3 and TRBJ2-4, with 15 bases aligning to TRBD2. Germline V gene lookup returns CDR1 MNHEY and CDR2 SVGEGT. The V segment lost 0 bases and the J segment 7 bases; nucleotides outside the gene matches: 4. The CDR3 consists of 17 residues. This CDR3 is CASSYSRTSGGANIQYF. DNA of the CDR3: TGTGCCAGCAGTTACTCAAGGACTAGCGGGGGGGCCAACATTCAGTACTTC.

The chain has TRBV6-5 and TRBJ1-2, with 8 bases matching TRBD1. Germline assignment: CDR1 MNHEY and CDR2 SVGAGI. Trimming cost V 7 bases and J 2 bases; bases outside gene matches: 3. This CDR3 comprises 13 residues. The DNA for the CDR3 is TGTGCCAGCACGGACAGGGAGAACTATGGCTACACCTTC. This translates into CASTDRENYGYTF.

This chain connects TRBV6-6 to TRBJ2-7; weak D call: TRBD2 (8 bases). Germline V gives CDR1 MNHNY, CDR2 SVGAGI (reference sequence). CDR3 length: 15 amino acids. Deletions cut 5 bases from V and 3 bases from J, with 17 bases between. CDR3 protein: CASSTGQRESYEQYF. The CDR3 bases are TGTGCCAGCAGTACGGGACAGCGGGAGAGCTACGAGCAGTACTTC.

The rearrangement joins TRBV27 to TRBJ2-7, with 9 bases aligning to TRBD1. The length of the CDR3 is 16 residues. The V gene end was trimmed by 1 base and the J gene end by 6 bases; junction bases not matched to a gene: 10. The germline gives CDR1 MNHEY, CDR2 SMNVEV (reference sequence). CDR3 loop: CASSLLSGTGSREQYF. The CDR3 DNA reads as TGTGCCAGCAGTTTATTATCCGGGACAGGGTCGCGCGAGCAGTACTTC.

The genes are TRBV9 and TRBJ2-2, with D possibly being TRBD2 (5 bases). The germline V gene encodes CDR1 SGDLS and CDR2 YYNGEE. The CDR3 is 16 amino acids. Trimming removed 0 bases at V and 5 bases at J, with 14 bases between. The CDR3 region is CASSVGGTGKTGELFF. The CDR3 bases are TGTGCCAGCAGCGTAGGGGGTACGGGGAAGACCGGGGAGCTGTTTTTT. Full variable domain (rest looked up from reference TRBV9 and TRBJ2-2): DSGVTQTPKHLITATGQRVTLRCSPRSGDLSVYWYQQSLDQGLQFLIQYYNGEERAKGNILERFSAQQFPDLHSELNLSSLELGDSALYFCASSVGGTGKTGELFFGEGSRLTVL.

The chain has TRBV12-3 or TRBV12-4 and TRBJ1-1, with D uncertain. V shed 2 bases and J shed 5 bases, with 9 bases lying between them. CDR3 size: 13 residues. The CDR3 nucleotides read TGTGCCAGCAGTTTAAAGGGAGGAACTGAAGCTTTCTTT. Protein: CASSLKGGTEAFF.

This rearrangement joins TRBV12-5 to TRBJ2-6; TRBD2 aligns across 10 bases. Germline V gene data show CDR1 as LGHNT and CDR2 as FRNRAP. CDR3 length: 17 residues. V gave up 1 base and J gave up 0 bases; unmatched junction bases: 0. As DNA, the CDR3 is TGTGCTAGTGGTTTGGGACTAGCGGGCTCTGGGGCCAACGTCCTGACTTTC. Amino acids: CASGLGLAGSGANVLTF.

The chain combines TRBV6-1 with TRBJ1-1; D unclear. Germline V CDR1 and CDR2: MNHNS, SASEGT. The CDR3 is 13 amino acids. Deletions cut 3 bases from V and 8 bases from J, with 13 bases between. For the CDR3, the DNA is TGTGCCAGCAGTGATTTGCTATCTTCGGAAGCTTTCTTT. This encodes CASSDLLSSEAFF.

This clone was seen once. This sequence joins TRBV4-2 and TRBJ2-5; no definite D call. There are 15 residues in the CDR3. Trimming took 3 bases from V and 1 from J, leaving 12 bases between them. Germline V gives CDR1 LGHNA, CDR2 YNFKEQ. CDR3 amino acids: CASSQQQHSQETQYF. The CDR3 nucleotides are TGTGCCAGCAGCCAGCAACAGCATTCCCAAGAGACCCAGTACTTC.

The chain uses TRBV6-6 and TRBJ1-2; TRBD1 might be the D (5 bases). Germline values: CDR1 MNHNY, CDR2 SVGAGI (reference sequence). V was cut by 6 bases and J by 5 bases, with 22 bases left in between. The CDR3 runs 16 residues. CDR3 sequence: CASSHGRVSQHYGYTF. The CDR3 DNA sequence: TGTGCCAGCAGCCACGGCAGGGTTTCGCAGCATTATGGCTACACCTTC.

V is TRBV7-3 and J is TRBJ2-6; tentative D call: TRBD2 (5 bases). This CDR3 has 19 residues. Germline V gene data show CDR1 as SGHTA and CDR2 as FQGTGA. V dropped 2 bases and J dropped 6 bases, with 23 bases sitting between them. This CDR3 is CASSLGGGALGSTANVLTF. Written as DNA, the CDR3 is TGTGCCAGCAGCTTAGGTGGCGGAGCTCTGGGGAGTACGGCCAACGTCCTGACTTTC.